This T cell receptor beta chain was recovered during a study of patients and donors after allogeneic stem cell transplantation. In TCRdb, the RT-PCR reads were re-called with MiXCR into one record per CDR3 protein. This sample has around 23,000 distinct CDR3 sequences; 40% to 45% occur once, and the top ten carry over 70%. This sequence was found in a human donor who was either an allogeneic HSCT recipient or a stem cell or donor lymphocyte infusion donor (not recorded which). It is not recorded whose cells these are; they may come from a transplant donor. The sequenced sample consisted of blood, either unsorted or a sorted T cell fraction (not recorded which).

The CDR3 here is CASSLATGTEAFF. For the CDR3, the DNA is TGTGCCAGCAGCTTAGCGACAGGGACTGAAGCTTTCTTT. The chain joins TRBV7-9 to TRBJ1-1, with 7 bases aligning to TRBD1. CDR3 length: 13 amino acids. V was pared by 0 bases and J by 5 bases, with 0 bases of the junction left unmatched. The germline V gene has CDR1 SEHNR and CDR2 FQNEAQ (reference sequence).